This TCR beta chain was found in a study of blood T cell repertoires in COVID-19. Study-level information: T cells, B-cell-depleted T cells, or PBMCs supplied cDNA or gDNA.

Germline CDR1 is LGHDT and CDR2 is YNNKEL (reference sequence). V was cut by 4 bases and J by 5 bases, with 19 bases left in between. The CDR3 sequence is 16 residues long. Profiling relied on immunoSEQ multiplex PCR, and the TCRdb table lists in-frame clones only, not all of them. The table records tens of thousands of clones, around four fifths of them present only once. The table lists this clone with a count of one. This receptor was identified in a human donor in a cohort sampled during active COVID-19. The sample comprised peripheral blood. The V gene is TRBV3-1 (or the pseudogene TRBV3-2), the J gene TRBJ2-3, with D perhaps matching TRBD1 (7 bases). CDR3 in amino acids: CASSPRLETGQDTQYF. The CDR3, as DNA: TGTGCCAGCAGCCCACGACTAGAGACAGGGCAAGATACGCAGTATTTT.